The clone carrying this T cell receptor beta chain was seen more than once but under ten times. The data belong to a study of blood T cells in healthy people across ages. A second roughly 7 to 12 cycle PCR used barcoded and J-beta primers. In TCRdb, the 5' RACE reads were re-called with MiXCR into one record per CDR3 protein. The sample includes approximately 350,000 distinct CDR3 sequences, roughly half seen only once; the top ten take over 40%. This TCR came from a man aged 55 to 69 in good health. The sequenced material came from blood.

CDR3 coding DNA: TGCAGCGTTGACCCCACTAGCGGAGTTTACAATGAGCAGTTCTTC. It is translated as CSVDPTSGVYNEQFF. This sequence joins TRBV29-1 and TRBJ2-1, with 8 bases that match TRBD2. Losses at the gene ends were 3 bases for V and 4 bases for J; bases not matched to a gene: 8. Germline assignment: CDR1 SQVTM and CDR2 ANQGSEA. The CDR3 is 15 residues long.